This T cell receptor (beta chain) was recovered during a study of post-analysis software for immune sequencing data. About the research overall: Relapsing-remitting, secondary progressive and progressive-relapsing courses of multiple sclerosis were included. Study-level findings and limits: TRBV5-6, TRBV5-1 and TRBV20-1 were among roughly five TRBV segments more frequent in patients than controls. Same-batch preparations were strongly co-clustered by F measure.

This clonotype was seen a few times. Its antigen is currently unknown. Every TCR beta cDNA library bore unique molecular identifiers. TCRdb re-analysed the PCR reads in MiXCR, keeping a single row per CDR3 protein. The sample has a few hundred thousand distinct CDR3 sequences; about a third are singletons. This CDR3 is 12 amino acids long. With 3 bases removed from V and 10 bases from J, the gap between germline ends came to 12 bases. Material: blood. This chain uses TRBV12-3 or TRBV12-4 with TRBJ1-2, with D maybe TRBD1 (6 bases). This receptor was taken from a girl between 5 and 17 years old with multiple sclerosis. The CDR3 region is CASSLIRGDYTF. CDR3 DNA: TGTGCCAGCAGTTTGATCAGGGGAGACTACACCTTC.